The sequence of this TCR beta chain was determined in a study of T cell responses to AZD1222 COVID-19 vaccine. General study findings and limits: Reports say nearly half of spike-specific TCRs go after unmutated variant regions. Only six people who got AZD1222 tested seropositive at baseline. Spike regions recognized by vaccine-associated CD4 TCRs spanned the protein, led by 160-218 and 743-854.

Data came from immunoSEQ multiplex PCR; TCRdb stores just in-frame clones and leaves some out. The table lists 95,000 to 100,000 clones, roughly 90% of them singletons, with about 26% in the top ten. The CDR3 extends over 15 amino acids. Germline V gene data show CDR1 as LNHDA and CDR2 as SQIVND (reference sequence). The ends were cut back, 6 bases at V and 2 bases at J, with 14 bases in the middle. In its sample, this clone was seen once. The target antigen is unknown. The clonotype was recovered from an adult in good health. V gene TRBV19 combines with J gene TRBJ1-5; no clear D gene. This sample comprised peripheral blood, obtained on day 0 of AZD1222 vaccination. CDR3 region: CASRLGLGGNQPQHF. CDR3 DNA sequence: TGTGCCAGTAGGCTTGGACTGGGAGGCAATCAGCCCCAGCATTTT.